A selection of T cell receptor beta chains follows, all from one sample in a study. TCRdb fed the RT-PCR reads into MiXCR, producing one record per CDR3 protein. The table shows about 680,000 distinct CDR3 sequences, with approximately 15% occurring only once. The sequenced material came from memory CD4+ T cells from blood. These receptors were collected from a female donor in good health, serving as a healthy control. CDR3s include the opening cysteine and the closing phenylalanine or tryptophan. D genes are given only for firm matches. Rows may omit the clone size; those that give it use once, few, many or a size class.

clone size,V gene,J gene,D gene,CDR3 DNA,CDR3 protein
.,TRBV6-2/TRBV6-3,TRBJ2-7,.,TGTGCCAGCAGTGAGCCGGGACTCCACTACGAGCAGTACTTC,CASSEPGLHYEQYF
few,TRBV6-5,TRBJ1-1,.,TGTGCCAGCAGTCGGGCGGACATGAACACTGAAGCTTTCTTT,CASSRADMNTEAFF
many,TRBV20-1,TRBJ1-1,.,TGCAGTGCTAGAGACCACAGGATATTAGGCACTGAAGCTTTCTTT,CSARDHRILGTEAFF
many,TRBV12-3/TRBV12-4,TRBJ1-2,TRBD1,TGTGCCAGCAGTCCCTCAGGGGGCTATGGCTACACCTTC,CASSPSGGYGYTF
few,TRBV15,TRBJ2-3,.,TGTGCCACCAGCCCGCGGGACGCCCGCACAGATACGCAGTATTTT,CATSPRDARTDTQYF
.,TRBV5-6,TRBJ2-2,TRBD1,TGTGCCAGCAGTCATCCGGGACAGGGGCGCACCGGGGAGCTGTTTTTT,CASSHPGQGRTGELFF
.,TRBV11-2,TRBJ2-1,.,TGTGCCAGCAGCTTAGTAGTTCCGGAGAATGAGCAGTTCTTC,CASSLVVPENEQFF
.,TRBV5-1,TRBJ2-5,TRBD1,TGCGCCAGCAACGACAGGGGGAGGGATCGAGAGACCCAGTACTTC,CASNDRGRDRETQYF
few,TRBV9,TRBJ1-1,.,TGTGCCAGCAGCTCGGGGATGCGGGGAACTGAAGCTTTCTTT,CASSSGMRGTEAFF
.,TRBV15,TRBJ1-6,.,TGTGCCACCAGCAGAGATCGGACGGGCTCACCCCTCCACTTT,CATSRDRTGSPLHF
many,TRBV29-1,TRBJ2-7,.,TGCAGCGTGTTAGCGGACGCCTACGAGCAGTACTTC,CSVLADAYEQYF
.,TRBV5-1,TRBJ1-1,.,TGCGCCAGCAGCTTGGCCGGGGGACCAATTGAAGCTTTCTTT,CASSLAGGPIEAFF
many,TRBV20-1,TRBJ1-1,.,TGCAGTGCTTTCAGGGTTCTCGGGACTGAAGCTTTCTTT,CSAFRVLGTEAFF
few,TRBV4-1,TRBJ2-7,.,TGCGCCAGCAGCCAAGGGACAGCCCTAGCCTACGAGCAGTACTTC,CASSQGTALAYEQYF
.,TRBV7-9,TRBJ2-5,.,TGTGCCAGCAGCTTTTTTCCAGGGCAAGAGACCCAGTACTTC,CASSFFPGQETQYF
.,TRBV5-1,TRBJ1-1,.,TGCGCCAGCAGGTTATCGACGGCTAACACTGAAGCTTTCTTT,CASRLSTANTEAFF
.,TRBV20-1,TRBJ1-4,.,TGCAGTGCTATGACAGCAACTAATGAAAAACTGTTTTTT,CSAMTATNEKLFF
many,TRBV12-3/TRBV12-4,TRBJ1-3,.,TGTGCCAGCAGTTCGGGCAACTTAAACACCATATATTTT,CASSSGNLNTIYF
few,TRBV7-9,TRBJ1-1,.,TGTGCCAGCAGCTTTCAGAAGGGGACTGAAGCTTTCTTT,CASSFQKGTEAFF
few,TRBV9,TRBJ1-2,.,TGTGCCAGCAGCGTAGGTGGCAGTAACTATGGCTACACCTTC,CASSVGGSNYGYTF
few,TRBV4-1,TRBJ1-3,.,TGCGCCAGCAGCCAAGACCCACAGACTACCTCTGGAAACACCATATATTTT,CASSQDPQTTSGNTIYF
.,TRBV6-2/TRBV6-3,TRBJ2-7,TRBD1,TGTGCCAGCAGCAAACCCGGGACAGGGGGCGCTTATTATTACGAGCAGTACTTC,CASSKPGTGGAYYYEQYF
few,TRBV4-2,TRBJ2-2,TRBD1,TGTGCCAGCAGCCAACAGACCGGGACAGGGTTAGTTTGGGAGCTGTTTTTT,CASSQQTGTGLVWELFF
few,TRBV7-9,TRBJ2-3,.,TGTGCCAGCAGCCACTCGGTGGGGGGAGATACGCAGTATTTT,CASSHSVGGDTQYF
many,TRBV10-1,TRBJ2-2,.,TGCGCCTCCCAGGAGAGCACCGGGGAGCTGTTTTTT,CASQESTGELFF
.,TRBV7-2,TRBJ2-2,.,TGTGCCTGGGGGGGACAGGCGAACACCGGGGAGCTGTTTTTT,CAWGGQANTGELFF
.,TRBV5-6,TRBJ2-3,.,TGTGCCAGCAGCTTAGACACGACAGATACGCAGTATTTT,CASSLDTTDTQYF
many,TRBV10-3,TRBJ1-4,.,TGTGCCATCAGGGACGGAGATAATGAAAAACTGTTTTTT,CAIRDGDNEKLFF
.,TRBV7-2,TRBJ2-2,.,TGTGCCAGCAGCCCCTATAATCAGGCTACCGGGGAGCTGTTTTTT,CASSPYNQATGELFF
.,TRBV6-2/TRBV6-3,TRBJ2-1,TRBD1,TGTGCCAGCAGTTATCGGGCGGGGACAGGGGGTCTGTTCTTC,CASSYRAGTGGLFF
many,TRBV7-9,TRBJ2-2,.,TGTGCCAGCAGGAAGGGTGACGGGCGCGGCACCGGGGAGCTGTTTTTT,CASRKGDGRGTGELFF
once,TRBV9,TRBJ1-2,.,TGTGCCAGCAGCAGGGACTATATTCGGCGTGGCTACACCTTC,CASSRDYIRRGYTF
many,TRBV25-1,TRBJ2-7,TRBD1,TGTGCCAGCAGTGAACCCGGGACAGGGTCCTACGAGCAGTACTTC,CASSEPGTGSYEQYF
few,TRBV12-3/TRBV12-4,TRBJ1-4,.,TGTGCCAGCAGCAACATAGGAAGCAATGAAAAACTGTTTTTT,CASSNIGSNEKLFF
.,TRBV28,TRBJ1-4,TRBD1,TGTGCCAGCATTGCTACCGGGACAGGGTTTGCAACTAATGAAAAACTGTTTTTT,CASIATGTGFATNEKLFF
few,TRBV7-6,TRBJ1-4,.,TGTGCCAGCAGCTTAGAAGGGTTTAATGAAAAACTGTTTTTT,CASSLEGFNEKLFF
few,TRBV5-5,TRBJ2-3,.,TGTGCCAGCAGCGGCGGAGCTAGCACAGATACGCAGTATTTT,CASSGGASTDTQYF
many,TRBV9,TRBJ1-2,TRBD1,TGTGCCAGCAGCGCCGGGACAGGCCCCTATGGCTACACCTTC,CASSAGTGPYGYTF
few,TRBV9,TRBJ2-1,TRBD2,TGTGCCAGCAGCGTAGGGCCCAGCGGGAGGGCAGGAGGATGGAATGAGCAGTTCTTC,CASSVGPSGRAGGWNEQFF
.,TRBV6-5,TRBJ1-2,TRBD1,TGTGCCAGCAGTTACCTATCACAGGGGACTGGCTACACCTTC,CASSYLSQGTGYTF
many,TRBV20-1,TRBJ2-2,TRBD2,TGCAGTGCATTACCGGGACTAGCTGGCAGCGGGGAGCTGTTTTTT,CSALPGLAGSGELFF
many,TRBV29-1,TRBJ2-1,.,TGCAGCGTTTCTTACTACAGTGAGCAGTTCTTC,CSVSYYSEQFF
.,TRBV10-3,TRBJ2-1,.,TGTGCCATCAGTGAGTCAATATCCCCGGGTGAGCAGTTCTTC,CAISESISPGEQFF